This T cell receptor (beta chain) was documented in a study of tumor-infiltrating lymphocytes in oesophageal squamous cell carcinoma. This clonotype counts as medium-sized. The CDR3 covers 16 residues. CDR1 LNHDA and CDR2 SQIVND come from the germline V gene (reference sequence). Deletions cut 6 bases from V and 0 bases from J, with 14 bases between. TCRdb re-called the reads through MiXCR, storing one row per CDR3 protein. The data hold 12,000 or so distinct CDR3 sequences, with around 56% observed a single time. The source material was blood. The chain couples TRBV19 to TRBJ1-4; TRBD1 is a possible D gene (6 bases). The source is a female donor with esophageal squamous cell carcinoma. Here the CDR3 reads CASRVGQLSTNEKLFF. DNA of the CDR3: TGTGCCAGTAGGGTTGGACAGCTCTCAACTAATGAAAAACTGTTTTTT.